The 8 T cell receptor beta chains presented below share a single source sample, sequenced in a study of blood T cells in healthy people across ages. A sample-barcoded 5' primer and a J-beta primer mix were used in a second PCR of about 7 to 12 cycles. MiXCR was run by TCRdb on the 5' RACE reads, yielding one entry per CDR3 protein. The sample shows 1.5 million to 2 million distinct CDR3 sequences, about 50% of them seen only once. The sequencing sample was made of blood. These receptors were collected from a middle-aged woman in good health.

The CDR3 DNA is TGTGCCACCAGCACCTACGTCCAAGAGACCCAGTACTTC. It is translated as CATSTYVQETQYF. The chain joins TRBV15 to TRBJ2-5, with no clear D. Germline V CDR1 and CDR2: LNHNV, YYDKDF (reference sequence). CDR3 length: 13 amino acids. With 4 bases removed from V and 1 base from J, the gap between germline ends came to 7 bases. The full variable domain, completed using reference TRBV15 and TRBJ2-5, is DAMVIQNPRYQVTQFGKPVTLSCSQTLNHNVMYWYQQKSSQAPKLLFHYYDKDFNNEADTPDNFQSRRPNTSFCFLDIRSPGLGDTAMYLCATSTYVQETQYFGPGTRLLVL.

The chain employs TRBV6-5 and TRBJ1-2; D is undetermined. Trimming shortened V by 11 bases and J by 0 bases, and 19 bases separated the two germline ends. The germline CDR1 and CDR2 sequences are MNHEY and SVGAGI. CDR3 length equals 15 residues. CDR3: CAVPGWERANYGYTF. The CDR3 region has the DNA TGTGCCGTTCCCGGCTGGGAACGAGCTAACTATGGCTACACCTTC.

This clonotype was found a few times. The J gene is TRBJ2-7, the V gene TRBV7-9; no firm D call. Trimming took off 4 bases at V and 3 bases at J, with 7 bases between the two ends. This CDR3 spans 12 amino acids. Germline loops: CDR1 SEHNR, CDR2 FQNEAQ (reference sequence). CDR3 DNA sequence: TGTGCCAGCAGCTATCACTTCTACGAGCAGTACTTC. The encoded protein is CASSYHFYEQYF.

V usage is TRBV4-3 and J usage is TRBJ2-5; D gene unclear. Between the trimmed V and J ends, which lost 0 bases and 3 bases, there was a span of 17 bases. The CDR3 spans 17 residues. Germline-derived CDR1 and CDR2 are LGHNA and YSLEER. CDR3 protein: CASSQDPWASKEETQYF. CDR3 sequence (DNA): TGCGCCAGCAGCCAAGATCCGTGGGCTAGTAAAGAAGAGACCCAGTACTTC.

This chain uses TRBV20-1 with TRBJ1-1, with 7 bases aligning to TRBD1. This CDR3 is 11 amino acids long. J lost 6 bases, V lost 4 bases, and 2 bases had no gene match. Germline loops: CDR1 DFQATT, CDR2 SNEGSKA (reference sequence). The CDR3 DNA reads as TGCAGTGCTACCACAGGGGCTGAAGCTTTCTTT. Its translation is CSATTGAEAFF.

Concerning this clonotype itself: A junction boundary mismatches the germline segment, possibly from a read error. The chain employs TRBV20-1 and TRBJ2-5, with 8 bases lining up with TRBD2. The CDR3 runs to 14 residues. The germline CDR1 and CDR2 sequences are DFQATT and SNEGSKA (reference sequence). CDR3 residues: CGASPLAVQETQYF. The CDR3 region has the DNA TGCGGTGCCAGCCCACTAGCGGTCCAAGAGACCCAGTACTTC.

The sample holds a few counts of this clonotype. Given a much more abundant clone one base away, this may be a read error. The CDR3 is CASSHPASGGAYEQYF. The CDR3 coding sequence is TGTGCCAGCAGCCATCCCGCTAGCGGGGGGGCCTACGAGCAGTACTTC. The chain is built from TRBV7-2 and TRBJ2-7, with TRBD2 matching 12 bases. Trimming took 5 bases from V and 2 from J; bases not matched to a gene: 7. CDR1 is SGHTA and CDR2 is FQGNSA in the germline V gene. This CDR3 contains 16 residues.

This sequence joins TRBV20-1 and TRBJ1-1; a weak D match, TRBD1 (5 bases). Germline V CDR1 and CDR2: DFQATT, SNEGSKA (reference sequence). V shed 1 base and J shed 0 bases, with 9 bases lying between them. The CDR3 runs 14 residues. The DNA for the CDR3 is TGCAGTGCTAGAGTACAGGTAATGAACACTGAAGCTTTCTTT. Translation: CSARVQVMNTEAFF.